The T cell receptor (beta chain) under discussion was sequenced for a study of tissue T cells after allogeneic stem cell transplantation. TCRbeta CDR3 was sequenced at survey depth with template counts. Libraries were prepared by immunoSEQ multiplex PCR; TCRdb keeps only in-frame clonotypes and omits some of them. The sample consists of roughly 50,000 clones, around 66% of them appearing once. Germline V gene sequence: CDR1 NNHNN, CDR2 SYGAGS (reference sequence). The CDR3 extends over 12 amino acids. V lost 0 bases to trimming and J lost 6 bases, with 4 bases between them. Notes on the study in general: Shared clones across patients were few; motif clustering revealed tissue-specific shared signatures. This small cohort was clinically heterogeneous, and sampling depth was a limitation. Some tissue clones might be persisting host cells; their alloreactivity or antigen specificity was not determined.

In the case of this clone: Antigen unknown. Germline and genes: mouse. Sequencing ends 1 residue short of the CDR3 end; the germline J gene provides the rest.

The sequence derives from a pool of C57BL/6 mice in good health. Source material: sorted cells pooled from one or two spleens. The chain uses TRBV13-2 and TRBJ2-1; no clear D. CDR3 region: CASGDGGAEQFF. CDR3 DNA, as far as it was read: TGTGCCAGCGGTGATGGGGGTGCTGAGCAGTTC.